This T cell receptor beta chain was captured in a study of T cell responses to AZD1222 COVID-19 vaccine. Study outcomes and limitations: At 160-218 and 743-854, vaccine-associated CD4 TCRs were dominant, and they spanned spike.

Produced via immunoSEQ multiplex PCR; TCRdb's table is partial and in-frame only. The sample shows about 270,000 clones, around 93% of them seen only once. Pooled together were second doses at about 4 or about 12 weeks. Trimming removed 0 bases from V and 0 bases from J, with 8 bases in between. CDR1 is KGHSH and CDR2 is LQKENI in the germline V gene. The CDR3 has 16 residues. Note on this clone: Its target is not known.

The rearrangement joins TRBV18 to TRBJ2-2; maybe TRBD2 (5 bases). This receptor was taken from an adult who received the AZD1222 COVID-19 vaccine. The sequencing here drew on peripheral blood, taken 28 days after the second AZD1222 dose. CDR3 sequence (DNA): TGTGCCAGCTCACCACCGATGAGGGCGAACACCGGGGAGCTGTTTTTT. Amino acid sequence: CASSPPMRANTGELFF.